The present entry profiles one TCR beta chain with its context. The entry originates in a study of T cell repertoires in cytomegalovirus infection. The V end was cut by 6 bases, the J end by 7 bases, with 15 bases between. There are 14 residues in the CDR3. CDR1 and CDR2 (germline): MDHEN, SYDVKM. TCRdb passed the reads through MiXCR, listing each CDR3 protein once. This table has some 300,000 distinct CDR3 sequences, 8% to 10% appearing once. The sequencing sample was made of PBMCs. This clonotype originated in a human donor in good health (CMV status not recorded). Some clones in this sample may be carry-over from other donors' samples. V gene TRBV28 combines with J gene TRBJ1-4; D is undetermined. The CDR3 bases are TGTGCCAGCAGCCCACCGTCCAGGCCTGAAAAACTGTTTTTT. Its translation is CASSPPSRPEKLFF.